This record looks at one T cell receptor beta chain sequence and its context. Antigen specificity is unknown. The sample holds other DNA sequences that translate to the same CDR3. The data originate from a study of graft-versus-host responses after intestinal transplantation. Whole-study context: Recipients uniformly received anti-thymocyte globulin induction, followed by tacrolimus and steroids for approximately 3 years.

Profiling relied on immunoSEQ multiplex PCR, and the TCRdb table lists in-frame clones only, not all of them. The table shows approximately 90,000 clones, with approximately 90% occurring only once. CDR3 size: 16 residues. Per the germline V gene, CDR1 is SGHRS and CDR2 is YFSETQ. The V end lost 5 bases, the J end lost 0 bases, and 17 bases lay between the germline ends. Findings of the study overall: Recipient-marrow GvH clones were detected, some having first appeared in ileum or blood. High graft-versus-host to host-versus-graft clonal ratios were seen in allografts of patients with graft-donor T cell macrochimerism.

V and J are TRBV5-1 and TRBJ1-2; D is unclear. The source of this sequence is a human donor who was the organ donor for an intestinal transplant. The specimen comprised unstimulated CD8+ T cells sorted from spleen or lymph node cells, sampled before transplant. The CDR3 DNA reads TGCGCCAGCAGTGGGATCTACAGCTCAGCTAACTATGGCTACACCTTC. This codes for CASSGIYSSANYGYTF.